This T cell receptor beta chain emerged from a study of beta chain features in type 1 diabetes. Sequenced material consisted of expressed TCRB transcripts (all of the isolated RNA was reverse transcribed). Clones were read by immunoSEQ multiplex PCR, and TCRdb kept only the in-frame ones, dropping some. The sample consists of around 500,000 clones, 11% of them appearing once. This clone was counted a few times. The germline V gene has CDR1 MNHNY and CDR2 SVGAGI (reference sequence). J was trimmed by 0 bases and V by 5 bases; bases with no gene match: 7. The CDR3 length is 16 residues. This chain uses TRBV6-6 with TRBJ1-5; 7 positions match TRBD1. Sequenced: naive CD4+ T cells from blood. The receptor comes from a woman between 18 and 30 years old in good health. In DNA form, the CDR3 reads TGTGCCAGCAGTAGAAGACAGGGCGGTAGCAATCAGCCCCAGCATTTT. It yields the protein CASSRRQGGSNQPQHF.